A single sample gave rise to the 16 T cell receptor beta chains below, sequenced in a study of response to subunit inactivated influenza vaccine. Each CDR3 protein is one row after TCRdb ran MiXCR on the RT-PCR reads. The table lists 650,000 to 700,000 distinct CDR3 sequences, less than 20% of them singletons, with around 10% in the top ten. Here the sequenced sample was PBMCs from blood, taken 12 days after vaccination. The receptor source for this set is a man aged 50 to 60 who received an inactivated influenza vaccine.

This clonotype was picked up a small number of times. The chain employs TRBV5-1 and TRBJ2-7; weak D call: TRBD1 (6 bases). From germline, CDR1 is SGHRS and CDR2 YFSETQ. The CDR3 sequence is 12 residues long. The V and J ends lost 4 bases and 5 bases respectively, with 10 bases between them. CDR3 sequence: CASSPNRDEQYF. The CDR3 DNA sequence: TGCGCCAGCAGCCCTAACAGGGACGAGCAGTACTTC.

This clonotype has a handful of counts. V and J are TRBV18 and TRBJ2-1; D is perhaps TRBD2 (5 bases). V was trimmed by 1 base and J by 4 bases, leaving 17 bases between them. Germline CDR1 and CDR2: KGHSH and LQKENI. The CDR3 length is 17 residues. DNA for the CDR3: TGTGCCAGCTCACCACGCCTAGCTGTCAGCCAATACAATGAGCAGTTCTTC. This translates into CASSPRLAVSQYNEQFF.

The chain recombines TRBV5-6 with TRBJ2-7; 10 bases fit TRBD2. The CDR3 is 14 amino acids. CDR1 SGHDT and CDR2 YYEEEE come from the germline V gene. With 4 bases clipped from V and 3 bases from J, the junction kept 4 bases outside the gene matches. The CDR3 sequence: CASSAGLARYEQYF. The DNA for the CDR3 is TGTGCCAGCAGCGCGGGACTAGCGCGCTACGAGCAGTACTTC.

In this sample, this clonotype turned up a few times. The chain has TRBV7-9 and TRBJ1-1, with D maybe TRBD1 (6 bases). Per germline, CDR1 SEHNR and CDR2 FQNEAQ (reference sequence). V lost 1 base and J lost 3, with 9 bases in between. The length of the CDR3 is 14 residues. The CDR3 nucleotides read TGTGCCAGCAGCTTAGGGGACATCTACACTGAAGCTTTCTTT. It codes for CASSLGDIYTEAFF.

The V call is TRBV19, the J call TRBJ1-5; 9 bases map to TRBD1. There are 17 residues in the CDR3. CDR1 and CDR2 from the germline V gene are LNHDA and SQIVND (reference sequence). Unmatched junction bases numbered 15, after V lost 5 bases and J lost 7 bases. CDR3 nucleotides: TGTGCCAGTAGTCCACGACGGACAGGGGATATGGGGCAGCCCCAGCATTTT. Protein product: CASSPRRTGDMGQPQHF.

This clonotype was recorded at least ten times. The chain carries TRBV5-1 and TRBJ2-7; possibly TRBD1 or TRBD2 for D (6 bases each). Deletions cut 3 bases from V and 0 bases from J, with 10 bases between. CDR3 size: 14 residues. The germline V gene encodes CDR1 SGHRS and CDR2 YFSETQ. CDR3 sequence (DNA): TGCGCCAGCAGCTCAGGAGGGGGCTCCTACGAGCAGTACTTC. The encoded protein is CASSSGGGSYEQYF.

The chain employs TRBV7-3 and TRBJ2-2, with D maybe TRBD1 (6 bases). The CDR3 is made up of 17 amino acids. Between the trimmed V and J ends, which lost 5 bases and 0 bases, there was a span of 16 bases. The V gene's germline CDR1 is SGHTA and CDR2 FQGTGA. The CDR3: CASSIISGTTNTGELFF. The CDR3 DNA reads TGTGCCAGCAGCATAATATCCGGGACAACGAACACCGGGGAGCTGTTTTTT.

This clonotype appeared many times. The J gene is TRBJ2-5, the V gene TRBV4-2; 10 bases line up with TRBD2. This CDR3 has 18 residues. Germline lookup yields CDR1 LGHNA and CDR2 YNFKEQ. Trimming at V came to 1 base and at J to 5 bases, leaving 13 bases not matched to a gene. CDR3 sequence: CASSQGSSSGGLVETQYF. DNA of the CDR3: TGTGCCAGCAGCCAAGGGTCGTCTAGCGGGGGTCTCGTCGAGACCCAGTACTTC.

The J gene is TRBJ1-1, the V gene TRBV4-3, with a possible D match to TRBD1 (5 bases). V lost 5 bases, J lost 12 bases, and 16 bases lay in between. The CDR3 spans 12 residues. Germline CDR1 and CDR2: LGHNA and YSLEER. For the CDR3, the DNA is TGCGCCAGCAGCGGGAGCGCCAGGGATACTTTCTTT. Its translation: CASSGSARDTFF.

This clonotype was seen a handful of times. V is TRBV6-2 or TRBV6-3 and J is TRBJ2-1; TRBD2 is a possible D gene (5 bases). V was cut by 8 bases and J by 7 bases, with 12 bases left in between. Germline lookup yields CDR1 MNHEY and CDR2 SVGEGT. This CDR3 is built from 12 residues. The CDR3 protein is CASRLWENEQFF. CDR3 in DNA: TGTGCCAGCCGTCTATGGGAGAATGAGCAGTTCTTC.

In this sample, this clonotype turned up a few times. The chain joins TRBV20-1 to TRBJ2-3; TRBD2 is a possible D gene (7 bases). The CDR3 consists of 15 residues. The V and J ends lost 6 bases and 9 bases respectively, with 25 bases between them. Germline V gene lookup returns CDR1 DFQATT and CDR2 SNEGSKA (reference sequence). CDR3 loop: CSAPNLAGATGTQYF. The CDR3 DNA reads as TGCAGTGCCCCCAATTTGGCGGGGGCAACAGGGACGCAGTATTTT.

This clonotype has just a few counts. The chain couples TRBV29-1 to TRBJ1-1; the D gene is possibly TRBD1 (6 bases). The V and J ends lost 7 bases and 7 bases respectively, with 19 bases between them. CDR3 length: 13 residues. CDR1 and CDR2 (germline): SQVTM, ANQGSEA. In nucleotides, the CDR3 is TGCAGCGCCACCCGGGGGAGGACAGTTGAAGCTTTCTTT. This sequence encodes CSATRGRTVEAFF.

J is TRBJ2-5 and V is TRBV7-9; D gene ambiguous. There are 12 residues in the CDR3. V shed 6 bases and J shed 8 bases, with 13 bases lying between them. CDR1 is SEHNR and CDR2 is FQNEAQ in the germline V gene (reference sequence). Written as DNA, the CDR3 is TGTGCCAGCAGTTCCCAAGTGAGCACCCAGTACTTC. It is translated as CASSSQVSTQYF.

A few counts support this clonotype. The V gene is TRBV20-1, the J gene TRBJ2-5; D is ambiguous. The CDR3 spans 13 residues. Germline V gene lookup returns CDR1 DFQATT and CDR2 SNEGSKA (reference sequence). V was pared by 4 bases and J by 3 bases, with 12 bases between. As DNA, the CDR3 is TGCAGTGCTATGACGATCGCAAAAGAGACCCAGTACTTC. Amino acid sequence: CSAMTIAKETQYF.

The J gene is TRBJ1-1, the V gene TRBV20-1; 7 bases agree with TRBD1. The CDR3 is made up of 13 amino acids. The V gene end was trimmed by 5 bases and the J gene end by 5 bases; junction bases not matched to a gene: 8. The germline gives CDR1 DFQATT, CDR2 SNEGSKA (reference sequence). The CDR3 nucleotides read TGCAGTGCTCCCCCGACAGGGCTAACTGAAGCTTTCTTT. Its translation: CSAPPTGLTEAFF.

V is TRBV7-8 and J is TRBJ2-7; D possibly corresponds to TRBD2 (7 bases). The germline V gene encodes CDR1 SGHVS and CDR2 FQNEAQ. Deletions cut 1 base from V and 2 bases from J, with 15 bases between. The CDR3 covers 16 residues. The CDR3 DNA follows: TGTGCCAGCAGCTTAGGGGGAGGGGGTCGAGCCTACGAGCAGTACTTC. This translates into CASSLGGGGRAYEQYF. Together with reference TRBV7-8 and TRBJ2-7, the CDR3 gives the full variable domain: GAGVSQSPRYKVAKRGQDVALRCDPISGHVSLFWYQQALGQGPEFLTYFQNEAQLDKSGLPSDRFFAERPEGSVSTLKIQRTQQEDSAVYLCASSLGGGGRAYEQYFGPGTRLTVT.